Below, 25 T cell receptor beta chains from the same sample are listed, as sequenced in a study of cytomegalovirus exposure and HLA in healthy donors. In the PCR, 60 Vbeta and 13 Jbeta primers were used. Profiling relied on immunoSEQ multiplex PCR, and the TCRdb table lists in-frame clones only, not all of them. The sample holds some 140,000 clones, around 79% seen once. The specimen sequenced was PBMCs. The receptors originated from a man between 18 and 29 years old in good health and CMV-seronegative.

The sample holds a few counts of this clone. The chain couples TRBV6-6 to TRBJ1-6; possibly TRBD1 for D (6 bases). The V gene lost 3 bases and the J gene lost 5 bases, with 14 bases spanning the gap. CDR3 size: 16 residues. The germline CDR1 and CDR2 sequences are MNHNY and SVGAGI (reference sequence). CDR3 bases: TGTGCCAGCAGTTATCCTATACAGGGACATAATTCACCCCTCCACTTT. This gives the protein CASSYPIQGHNSPLHF.

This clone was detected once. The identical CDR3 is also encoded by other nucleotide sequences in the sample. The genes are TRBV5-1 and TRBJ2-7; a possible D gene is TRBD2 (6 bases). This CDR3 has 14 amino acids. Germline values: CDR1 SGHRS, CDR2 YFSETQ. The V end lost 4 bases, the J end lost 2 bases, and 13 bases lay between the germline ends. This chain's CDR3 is CASSRGGSPYEQYF. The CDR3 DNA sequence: TGCGCCAGCAGCCGAGGAGGGAGCCCCTACGAGCAGTACTTC.

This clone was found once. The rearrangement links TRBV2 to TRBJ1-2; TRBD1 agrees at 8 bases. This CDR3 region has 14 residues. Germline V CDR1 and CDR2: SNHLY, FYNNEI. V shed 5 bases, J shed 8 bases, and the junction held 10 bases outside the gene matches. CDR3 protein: CASSPTQGAYGYTF. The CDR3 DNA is TGTGCCAGCAGTCCCACCCAGGGGGCGTACGGCTACACCTTC.

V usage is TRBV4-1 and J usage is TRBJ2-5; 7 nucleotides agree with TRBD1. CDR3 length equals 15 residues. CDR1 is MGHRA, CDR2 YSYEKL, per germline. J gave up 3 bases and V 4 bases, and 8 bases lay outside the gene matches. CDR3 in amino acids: CASSLSGTDKETQYF. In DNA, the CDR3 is TGCGCCAGCAGCCTTTCCGGGACAGACAAAGAGACCCAGTACTTC.

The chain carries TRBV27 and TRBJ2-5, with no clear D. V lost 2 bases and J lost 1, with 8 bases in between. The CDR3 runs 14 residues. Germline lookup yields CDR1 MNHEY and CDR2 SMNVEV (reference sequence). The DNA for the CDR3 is TGTGCCAGCAGTTTAAAATCGGTCCAAGAGACCCAGTACTTC. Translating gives CASSLKSVQETQYF.

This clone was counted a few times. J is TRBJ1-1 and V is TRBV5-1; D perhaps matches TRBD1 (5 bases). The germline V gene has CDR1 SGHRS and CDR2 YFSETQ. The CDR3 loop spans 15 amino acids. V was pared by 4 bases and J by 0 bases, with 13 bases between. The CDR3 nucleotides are TGCGCCAGCAGCACCAGGGTGGGGATGAACACTGAAGCTTTCTTT. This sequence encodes CASSTRVGMNTEAFF.

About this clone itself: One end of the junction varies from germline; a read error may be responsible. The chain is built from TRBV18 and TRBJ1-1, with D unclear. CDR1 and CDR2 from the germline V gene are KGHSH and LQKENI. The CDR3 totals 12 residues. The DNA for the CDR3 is TGTGCCAGCTCCCCACTGAGTGCTGAAGCTTTCTTT. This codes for CASSPLSAEAFF.

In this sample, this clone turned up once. The CDR3 protein is CASSPPGQGRYGYTF. The CDR3 DNA reads TGTGCCAGCAGCCCGCCGGGACAGGGGCGCTATGGCTACACCTTC. The chain is built from TRBV7-2 and TRBJ1-2; 10 bases line up with TRBD1. CDR3 length: 15 residues. CDR1 and CDR2 from the germline V gene are SGHTA and FQGNSA. With 5 bases clipped from V and 4 bases from J, the junction kept 7 bases outside the gene matches.

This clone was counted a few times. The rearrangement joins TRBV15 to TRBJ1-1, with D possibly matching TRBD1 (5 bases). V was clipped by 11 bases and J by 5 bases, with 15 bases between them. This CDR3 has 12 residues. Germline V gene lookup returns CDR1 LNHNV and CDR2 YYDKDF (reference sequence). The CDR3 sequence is CASGPGRTEAFF. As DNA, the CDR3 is TGTGCCTCAGGGCCGGGTAGGACTGAAGCTTTCTTT.

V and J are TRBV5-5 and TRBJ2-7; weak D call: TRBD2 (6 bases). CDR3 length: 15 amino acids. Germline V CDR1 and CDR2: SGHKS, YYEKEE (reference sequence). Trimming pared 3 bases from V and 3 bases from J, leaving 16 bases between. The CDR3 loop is CASSSWGVGVYEQYF. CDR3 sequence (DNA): TGTGCCAGCAGCTCGTGGGGGGTCGGAGTCTACGAGCAGTACTTC.

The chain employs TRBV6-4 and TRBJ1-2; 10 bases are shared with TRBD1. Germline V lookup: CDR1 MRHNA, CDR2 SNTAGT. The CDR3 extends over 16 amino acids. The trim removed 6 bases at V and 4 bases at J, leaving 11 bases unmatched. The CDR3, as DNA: TGTGCCAGCAGCCCTCAGCCGGGACAGGGGACCTATGGCTACACCTTC. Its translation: CASSPQPGQGTYGYTF.

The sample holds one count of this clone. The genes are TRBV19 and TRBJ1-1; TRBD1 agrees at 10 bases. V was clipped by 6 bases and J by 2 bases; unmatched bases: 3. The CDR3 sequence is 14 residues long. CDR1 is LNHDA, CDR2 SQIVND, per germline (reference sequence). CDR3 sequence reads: CASSRDRGNTEAFF. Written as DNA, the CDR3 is TGTGCCAGTAGCCGGGACAGGGGAAACACTGAAGCTTTCTTT.

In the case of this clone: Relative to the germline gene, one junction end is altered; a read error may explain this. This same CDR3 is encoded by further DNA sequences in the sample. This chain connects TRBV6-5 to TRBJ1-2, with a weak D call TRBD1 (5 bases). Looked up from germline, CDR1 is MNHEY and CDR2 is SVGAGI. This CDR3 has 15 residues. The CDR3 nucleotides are TGTGCCAGCAGCTACTTCGCGCAGGGAGGTTATGGCTACACCTTC. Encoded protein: CASSYFAQGGYGYTF.

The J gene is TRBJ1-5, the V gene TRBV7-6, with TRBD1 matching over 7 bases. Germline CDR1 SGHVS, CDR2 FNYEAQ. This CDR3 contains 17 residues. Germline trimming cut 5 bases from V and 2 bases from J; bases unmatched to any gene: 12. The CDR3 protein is CASSPKTGWDGNQPQHF. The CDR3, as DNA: TGTGCCAGCAGCCCAAAGACAGGGTGGGATGGCAATCAGCCCCAGCATTTT.

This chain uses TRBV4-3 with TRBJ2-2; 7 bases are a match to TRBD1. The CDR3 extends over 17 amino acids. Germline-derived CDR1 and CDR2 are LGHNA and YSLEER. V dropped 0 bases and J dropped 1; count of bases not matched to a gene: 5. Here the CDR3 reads CASSQEWGTENTGELFF. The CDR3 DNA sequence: TGCGCCAGCAGCCAAGAGTGGGGGACAGAGAACACCGGGGAGCTGTTTTTT.

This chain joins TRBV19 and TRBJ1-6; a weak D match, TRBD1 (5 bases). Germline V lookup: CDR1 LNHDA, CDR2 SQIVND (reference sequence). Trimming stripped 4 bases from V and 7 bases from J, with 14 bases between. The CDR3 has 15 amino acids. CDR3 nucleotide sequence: TGTGCCAGTAGTAGGGCGGGGCAGAACAATTCACCCCTCCACTTT. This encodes CASSRAGQNNSPLHF.

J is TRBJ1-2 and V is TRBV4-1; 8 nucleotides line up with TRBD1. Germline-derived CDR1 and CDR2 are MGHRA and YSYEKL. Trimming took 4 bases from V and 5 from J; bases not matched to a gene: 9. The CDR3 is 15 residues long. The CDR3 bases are TGCGCCAGCAGCCTTCCGACAGGGGCTGATTATGGCTACACCTTC. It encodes CASSLPTGADYGYTF.

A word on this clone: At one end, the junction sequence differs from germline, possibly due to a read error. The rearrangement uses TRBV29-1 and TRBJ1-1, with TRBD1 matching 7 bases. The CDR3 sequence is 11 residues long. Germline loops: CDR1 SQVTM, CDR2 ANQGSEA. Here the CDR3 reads CSVEDRDSPNF. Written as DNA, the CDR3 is TGCAGCGTTGAGGACCGGGACAGCCCGAATTTT.

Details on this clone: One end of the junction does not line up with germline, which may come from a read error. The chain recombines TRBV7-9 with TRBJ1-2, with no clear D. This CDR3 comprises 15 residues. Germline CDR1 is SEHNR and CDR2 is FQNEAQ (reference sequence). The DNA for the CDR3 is TGTTCCAGCAGCTTACTTCGGTCCTCGGAGGATGGCTACACCTTC. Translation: CSSSLLRSSEDGYTF.

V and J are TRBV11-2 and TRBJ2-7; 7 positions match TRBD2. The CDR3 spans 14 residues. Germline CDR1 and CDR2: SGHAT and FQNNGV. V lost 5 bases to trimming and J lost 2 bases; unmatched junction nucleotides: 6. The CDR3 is CASSLGGGTYEQYF. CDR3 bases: TGTGCCAGCAGCCTGGGGGGGGGAACCTACGAGCAGTACTTC.

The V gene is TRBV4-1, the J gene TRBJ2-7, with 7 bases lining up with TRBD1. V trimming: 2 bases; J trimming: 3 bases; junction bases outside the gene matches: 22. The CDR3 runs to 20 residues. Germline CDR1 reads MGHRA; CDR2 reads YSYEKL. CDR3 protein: CASSQIVGGSSYQIVYEQYF. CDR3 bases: TGCGCCAGCAGCCAAATCGTAGGGGGCTCTAGCTATCAAATAGTCTACGAGCAGTACTTC.

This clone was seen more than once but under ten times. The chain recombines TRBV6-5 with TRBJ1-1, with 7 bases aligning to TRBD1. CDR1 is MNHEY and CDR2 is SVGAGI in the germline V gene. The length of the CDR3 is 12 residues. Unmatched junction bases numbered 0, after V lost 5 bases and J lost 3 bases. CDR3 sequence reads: CASSQGDTEAFF. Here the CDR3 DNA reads TGTGCCAGCAGTCAGGGGGACACTGAAGCTTTCTTT.

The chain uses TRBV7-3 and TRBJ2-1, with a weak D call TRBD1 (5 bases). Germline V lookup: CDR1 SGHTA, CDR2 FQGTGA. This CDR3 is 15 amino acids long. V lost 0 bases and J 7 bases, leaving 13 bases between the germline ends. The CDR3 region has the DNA TGTGCCAGCAGCTTAACGGGGCCACCTCAGAATGAGCAGTTCTTC. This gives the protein CASSLTGPPQNEQFF.

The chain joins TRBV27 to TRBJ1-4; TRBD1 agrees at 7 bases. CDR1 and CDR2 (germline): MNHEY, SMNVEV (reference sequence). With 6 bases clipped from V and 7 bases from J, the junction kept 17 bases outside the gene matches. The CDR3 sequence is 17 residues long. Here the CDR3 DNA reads TGTGCCAGCAGATTCACAGGGGCCTCCCGGTCCAGTGAAAAACTGTTTTTT. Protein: CASRFTGASRSSEKLFF.

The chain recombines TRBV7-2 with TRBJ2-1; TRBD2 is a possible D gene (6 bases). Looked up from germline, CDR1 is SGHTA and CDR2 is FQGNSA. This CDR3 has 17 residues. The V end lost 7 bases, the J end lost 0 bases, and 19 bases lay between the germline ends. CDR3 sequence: CASTLRRGRSSYNEQFF. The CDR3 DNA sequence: TGTGCCAGCACCCTAAGGAGGGGCCGGAGCTCCTACAATGAGCAGTTCTTC. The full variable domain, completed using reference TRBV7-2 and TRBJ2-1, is GAGVSQSPSNKVTEKGKDVELRCDPISGHTALYWYRQSLGQGLEFLIYFQGNSAPDKSGLPSDRFSAERTGGSVSTLTIQRTQQEDSAVYLCASTLRRGRSSYNEQFFGPGTRLTVL.